The 30 T cell receptor beta chains given below trace back to one sample, sequenced in a study of PD-1 blockade in mismatch repair-deficient tumors. TCRdb's copy holds only in-frame clones and misses some; the assay was immunoSEQ multiplex PCR. In the table there are about 51,000 clones, over 65% of which are singletons. Sample: peripheral blood, taken 4 weeks after starting pembrolizumab. These receptors were collected from an adult with mismatch repair-deficient cancer.

V usage is TRBV7-2 and J usage is TRBJ2-7; 7 positions match TRBD2. Germline CDR1 reads SGHTA; CDR2 reads FQGNSA. CDR3 length: 15 residues. J lost 2 bases, V lost 0 bases, and 4 bases had no gene match. CDR3 sequence (DNA): TGTGCCAGCAGCTTAGCGGGAGGGGCGGCCTACGAGCAGTACTTC. Encoded protein: CASSLAGGAAYEQYF.

The V and J genes are TRBV12-5 and TRBJ2-5; 7 bases fit TRBD2. There are 13 residues in the CDR3. Unmatched junction bases numbered 3, after V lost 3 bases and J lost 5 bases. The germline gives CDR1 LGHNT, CDR2 FRNRAP. Written as DNA, the CDR3 is TGTGCTAGTGGTTTCGGGGGAGGGGAGACCCAGTACTTC. This translates into CASGFGGGETQYF.

The chain combines TRBV27 with TRBJ1-2; D not resolved. The V end was cut by 6 bases, the J end by 3 bases, with 14 bases between. Germline V gene lookup returns CDR1 MNHEY and CDR2 SMNVEV (reference sequence). CDR3 length equals 14 residues. The CDR3 sequence: CASSSRRGDYGYTF. CDR3 nucleotide sequence: TGTGCCAGCAGCTCCCGCCGGGGTGACTATGGCTACACCTTC.

V usage is TRBV27 and J usage is TRBJ2-5; 9 bases match TRBD2. CDR3 size: 14 residues. Germline values: CDR1 MNHEY, CDR2 SMNVEV (reference sequence). V was clipped by 5 bases and J by 6 bases; unmatched bases: 7. In nucleotides, the CDR3 is TGTGCCAGCAGTGGCAATAGCGGGAGAAAGACCCAGTACTTC. Its translation is CASSGNSGRKTQYF.

For this clone: One end of the junction does not line up with germline, which may come from a read error. CDR3 sequence (DNA): TGTGCCAGCAGTTACGACCCGAATGGAAAACTGTTTTTT. It specifies CASSYDPNGKLFF. V gene TRBV6-5 combines with J gene TRBJ1-4, with D unresolved. The CDR3 is made up of 13 amino acids. Germline lookup yields CDR1 MNHEY and CDR2 SVGAGI.

This chain connects TRBV30 to TRBJ2-1, with 8 bases aligning to TRBD2. This CDR3 region has 14 residues. The V gene's germline CDR1 is GTSNPN and CDR2 SVGIG (reference sequence). V dropped 0 bases and J dropped 15; count of bases not matched to a gene: 13. The CDR3 nucleotides read TGTGCCTGGAGTGTACAAGGAGCCGGGACTAGGTTGTTCTTC. Translating gives CAWSVQGAGTRLFF.

This clone appeared a single time. The rearrangement links TRBV28 to TRBJ2-3; tentative D call: TRBD2 (5 bases). The CDR3 spans 16 residues. The V gene lost 4 bases and the J gene lost 6 bases, with 20 bases spanning the gap. Looked up from germline, CDR1 is MDHEN and CDR2 is SYDVKM. CDR3 residues: CASSSPARAVGDTQYF. In DNA form, the CDR3 reads TGTGCCAGCAGTTCCCCCGCCCGAGCGGTGGGGGATACGCAGTATTTT.

The chain recombines TRBV6-1 with TRBJ2-1; D possibly corresponds to TRBD2 (5 bases). Trimming removed 6 bases at V and 12 bases at J, with 15 bases between. Germline values: CDR1 MNHNS, CDR2 SASEGT. The CDR3 has 12 residues. The CDR3, as DNA: TGTGCCAGCAGCCCCGTGAGGGCGGGGCAGTTCTTC. It is translated as CASSPVRAGQFF.

The gene calls are TRBV5-1 and TRBJ2-3; 12 bases line up with TRBD2. This CDR3 is built from 17 residues. V lost 0 bases, J lost 4 bases, and 6 bases stayed unmatched. Germline lookup yields CDR1 SGHRS and CDR2 YFSETQ. The CDR3 here is CASSLETSGSFSDTQYF. CDR3 in DNA: TGCGCCAGCAGCTTGGAGACTAGCGGGAGTTTTTCAGATACGCAGTATTTT.

The gene calls are TRBV5-1 and TRBJ2-7; a weak D match, TRBD2 (6 bases). Per germline, CDR1 SGHRS and CDR2 YFSETQ. V was cut by 4 bases and J by 0 bases, with 11 bases left in between. This CDR3 contains 14 residues. CDR3 in DNA: TGCGCCAGCAGCCTGGGGGGAAGCTCCTACGAGCAGTACTTC. Its translation: CASSLGGSSYEQYF.

The V call is TRBV29-1, the J call TRBJ1-4; D is undetermined. The V and J ends lost 7 bases and 5 bases respectively, with 11 bases between them. The germline CDR1 and CDR2 sequences are SQVTM and ANQGSEA. The CDR3 is made up of 12 amino acids. CDR3 sequence reads: CSGGRQNEKLFF. The CDR3 nucleotides are TGCAGCGGAGGCCGGCAAAATGAAAAACTGTTTTTT.

V is TRBV14 and J is TRBJ1-1; D unresolved. Germline assignment: CDR1 SGHDN and CDR2 FVKESK. The germline V and J ends were trimmed by 1 base and 0 bases, with 12 bases remaining between them. The CDR3 spans 16 residues. The CDR3 region has the DNA TGTGCCAGCAGCCAAGCAGGTGAACACATGAACACTGAAGCTTTCTTT. Translating gives CASSQAGEHMNTEAFF. Complete variable domain (other parts from reference TRBV14 and TRBJ1-1): EAGVTQFPSHSVIEKGQTVTLRCDPISGHDNLYWYRRVMGKEIKFLLHFVKESKQDESGMPNNRFLAERTGGTYSTLKVQPAELEDSGVYFCASSQAGEHMNTEAFFGQGTRLTVV.

V and J are TRBV10-3 and TRBJ1-2; no clear D. The CDR3 consists of 15 residues. Germline CDR1 and CDR2: ENHRY and SYGVKD. The ends were cut back, 4 bases at V and 2 bases at J, with 14 bases in the middle. Here the CDR3 reads CAISALIESNYGYTF. DNA for the CDR3: TGTGCCATCAGTGCTTTAATCGAGTCAAACTATGGCTACACCTTC.

The chain combines TRBV10-3 with TRBJ2-1; D unresolved. Germline values: CDR1 ENHRY, CDR2 SYGVKD. The CDR3 is made up of 15 amino acids. Trimming removed 3 bases at V and 8 bases at J, with 17 bases between. CDR3 loop: CAISDRTPPADEQFF. CDR3 sequence (DNA): TGTGCCATCAGTGATAGAACACCTCCAGCTGATGAGCAGTTCTTC.

V is TRBV19 and J is TRBJ1-2, with 9 bases that match TRBD1. The CDR3 runs 15 residues. V was clipped by 4 bases and J by 5 bases; unmatched bases: 8. Germline-derived CDR1 and CDR2 are LNHDA and SQIVND (reference sequence). Written as DNA, the CDR3 is TGTGCCAGTAGTAGGGACAGGGCTGAAGTTTATGGCTACACCTTC. It encodes CASSRDRAEVYGYTF.

The J gene is TRBJ1-1, the V gene TRBV5-4, with unresolved D. The CDR3 totals 12 residues. Germline V gene data show CDR1 as SGHNT and CDR2 as YYREEE (reference sequence). With 0 bases removed from V and 5 bases from J, the gap between germline ends came to 5 bases. CDR3 DNA sequence: TGTGCCAGCAGCTTGGGGAGTACTGAAGCTTTCTTT. This sequence encodes CASSLGSTEAFF.

The CDR3, as DNA: TGTGCCAGCAGTGACTTGGGAGGAGGGACTGAAGCTTTCTTT. It is translated as CASSDLGGGTEAFF. V usage is TRBV25-1 and J usage is TRBJ1-1; D is undetermined. There are 14 residues in the CDR3. V shed 3 bases and J shed 5 bases, with 13 bases lying between them. CDR1 MGHDK and CDR2 SYGVNS come from the germline V gene.

The sample holds one count of this clone. This chain uses TRBV5-6 with TRBJ1-2, with TRBD1 identical over 8 bases. V shed 3 bases and J 13 bases; nucleotides not matched to a gene: 5. The CDR3 loop spans 11 amino acids. CDR1 and CDR2 (germline): SGHDT, YYEEEE. In DNA form, the CDR3 reads TGTGCCAGCAGCTCGGACAGGGCTCGCACCTTC. Protein product: CASSSDRARTF.

This clone was seen a handful of times. The V gene is TRBV6-6, the J gene TRBJ1-5; D call uncertain. V lost 5 bases to trimming and J lost 11 bases, with 16 bases between them. This CDR3 has 13 amino acids. The V gene's germline CDR1 is MNHNY and CDR2 SVGAGI (reference sequence). DNA of the CDR3: TGTGCCAGCAGTAAACTCAAGGATTTGGCCCAGCATTTT. Translation: CASSKLKDLAQHF.

J is TRBJ2-1 and V is TRBV5-1; D may be TRBD2 (6 bases). Deletions cut 0 bases from V and 5 bases from J, with 15 bases between. Germline lookup yields CDR1 SGHRS and CDR2 YFSETQ. This CDR3 region has 16 residues. The DNA of the CDR3 is TGCGCCAGCAGCTTGGCCGGGACTTCAGGAAACAATGAGCAGTTCTTC. This codes for CASSLAGTSGNNEQFF.

This clone turned up a few times. The J gene is TRBJ1-5, the V gene TRBV6-6; 8 bases are a match to TRBD1. The V segment lost 5 bases and the J segment 0 bases; nucleotides outside the gene matches: 6. This CDR3 comprises 16 residues. The germline V gene has CDR1 MNHNY and CDR2 SVGAGI (reference sequence). In nucleotides, the CDR3 is TGTGCCAGCAGTCAGGGGGCCTACAATAGCAATCAGCCCCAGCATTTT. Its translation is CASSQGAYNSNQPQHF.

This clone was counted between two and nine times. This chain links TRBV19 with TRBJ2-5, with 10 bases lining up with TRBD2. The junction had 13 bases not matched to a gene; V was cut back by 7 bases and J by 2 bases. CDR1 is LNHDA and CDR2 is SQIVND in the germline V gene (reference sequence). The CDR3 is 17 amino acids. The CDR3 here is CASTASGSGGGQETQYF. Here the CDR3 DNA reads TGTGCCAGTACCGCTAGCGGGAGTGGTGGCGGGCAAGAGACCCAGTACTTC.

V gene TRBV6-5 combines with J gene TRBJ1-1; TRBD1 is a possible D gene (5 bases). In germline, CDR1 is MNHEY, CDR2 SVGAGI. The V end lost 6 bases, the J end lost 3 bases, and 11 bases lay between the germline ends. The CDR3 extends over 13 amino acids. The chain's CDR3 is CASSVRDDTEAFF. The CDR3 DNA reads TGTGCCAGCAGCGTCAGGGACGACACTGAAGCTTTCTTT.

J is TRBJ1-5 and V is TRBV7-8; the D is unclear. Trimming shortened V by 1 base and J by 5 bases, and 3 bases separated the two germline ends. The CDR3 extends over 12 amino acids. CDR1 and CDR2 from the germline V gene are SGHVS and FQNEAQ. For the CDR3, the DNA is TGTGCCAGCAGCTTAGGGGATCAGCCCCAGCATTTT. It encodes CASSLGDQPQHF.

The CDR3 DNA sequence: TGTGCCAGCAGCTCTGGGGCTAGCTCACTAGATACGCAGTATTTT. It is translated as CASSSGASSLDTQYF. V gene TRBV7-3 combines with J gene TRBJ2-3; D is perhaps TRBD1 or TRBD2 (5 bases each). Germline assignment: CDR1 SGHTA and CDR2 FQGTGA. The CDR3 length is 15 residues. V lost 4 bases and J lost 5, with 16 bases in between.

This clone appeared a single time. This chain uses TRBV2 with TRBJ2-3; 8 positions agree with TRBD2. V was clipped by 7 bases and J by 0 bases; unmatched bases: 6. In germline, CDR1 is SNHLY, CDR2 FYNNEI. The CDR3 contains 15 residues. The CDR3 nucleotides read TGTGCCAGCATCACTAGCGGCTCTAGCACAGATACGCAGTATTTT. Its protein is CASITSGSSTDTQYF.

In this sample, this clone turned up a few times. This sequence joins TRBV10-2 and TRBJ1-1, with D unresolved. With 10 bases removed from V and 1 base from J, the gap between germline ends came to 10 bases. The CDR3 loop spans 12 amino acids. Germline CDR1 is WSHSY and CDR2 is SAAADI. The CDR3 protein is CATGRANTEAFF. CDR3 DNA: TGCGCCACCGGACGGGCGAACACTGAAGCTTTCTTT.

The chain joins TRBV12-5 to TRBJ2-3; maybe TRBD2 (6 bases). The CDR3 contains 15 residues. Per germline, CDR1 LGHNT and CDR2 FRNRAP. V dropped 3 bases and J dropped 0 bases, with 10 bases sitting between them. The CDR3 region is CASGFGAGSTDTQYF. CDR3 DNA sequence: TGTGCTAGTGGTTTTGGGGCGGGAAGCACAGATACGCAGTATTTT.

The chain is built from TRBV18 and TRBJ1-2; weak D call: TRBD1 (6 bases). V was clipped by 2 bases and J by 6 bases, with 19 bases between them. The CDR3 sequence is 16 residues long. Germline V gives CDR1 KGHSH, CDR2 LQKENI. The DNA of the CDR3 is TGTGCCAGCTCACCATTGGCTGGGGGCGAGGCTAATGGCTACACCTTC. Protein: CASSPLAGGEANGYTF. Combining the CDR3 with reference TRBV18 and TRBJ1-2 gives the whole variable domain NAGVMQNPRHLVRRRGQEARLRCSPMKGHSHVYWYRQLPEEGLKFMVYLQKENIIDESGMPKERFSAEFPKEGPSILRIQQVVRGDSAAYFCASSPLAGGEANGYTFGSGTRLTVV.

The chain's CDR3 is CASSSRGAGKNTGELFF. The CDR3 DNA follows: TGTGCCAGCAGCTCGCGTGGCGCAGGCAAAAACACCGGGGAGCTGTTTTTT. The chain employs TRBV7-2 and TRBJ2-2; D not resolved. Per germline, CDR1 SGHTA and CDR2 FQGNSA. Trimming left V 4 bases short and J 2 bases short, with 17 bases between. This CDR3 has 17 amino acids.